The source of this TCR beta chain is a study of human T cells and chemical hapten exposure. V lost 6 bases and J lost 8, with 23 bases in between. The CDR3 spans 16 residues. Germline loops: CDR1 SGHAT, CDR2 FQNNGV. Unique molecular identifiers were linked by the library to individual cDNA molecules. Each CDR3 protein gets one entry after TCRdb re-called the RACE reads with MiXCR. The sample carries a few hundred thousand distinct CDR3 sequences, around 7.3% recorded once. Time point meaning: pre-sensitization, week 0. Treatment noted: therapeutic diphenylcyclopropenone sensitization with weekly scalp DPC. This clonotype was seen more than once but under ten times.

The sample consisted of whole blood, taken in connection with sensitization to the hapten diphenylcyclopropenone (DPC). This clonotype originated in a man between 18 and 35 years old with alopecia areata. Some clones in this sample may be carry-over from other donors' samples. The chain uses TRBV11-2 and TRBJ1-3; D ambiguous. CDR3 residues: CASRQTPDRPRDTIYF. CDR3 nucleotides: TGTGCCAGCAGACAGACCCCGGACCGACCAAGGGACACCATATATTTT.